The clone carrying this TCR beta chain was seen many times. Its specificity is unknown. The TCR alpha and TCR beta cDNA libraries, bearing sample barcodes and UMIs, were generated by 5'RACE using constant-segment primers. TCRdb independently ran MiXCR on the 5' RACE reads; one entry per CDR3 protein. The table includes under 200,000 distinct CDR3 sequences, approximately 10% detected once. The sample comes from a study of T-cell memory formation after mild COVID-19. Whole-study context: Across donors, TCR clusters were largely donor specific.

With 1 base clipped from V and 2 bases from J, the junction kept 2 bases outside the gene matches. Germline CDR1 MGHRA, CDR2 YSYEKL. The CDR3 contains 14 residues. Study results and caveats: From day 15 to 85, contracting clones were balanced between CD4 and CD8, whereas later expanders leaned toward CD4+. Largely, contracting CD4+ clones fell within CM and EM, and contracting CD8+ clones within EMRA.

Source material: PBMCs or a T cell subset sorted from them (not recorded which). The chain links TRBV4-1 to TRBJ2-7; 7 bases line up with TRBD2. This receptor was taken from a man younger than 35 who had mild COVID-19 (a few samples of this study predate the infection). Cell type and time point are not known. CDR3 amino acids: CASSQGEGPYEQYF. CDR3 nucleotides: TGCGCCAGCAGCCAAGGGGAGGGGCCCTACGAGCAGTACTTC.